Below, one T cell receptor beta chain is given with its context. Its antigen is not known. V dropped 9 bases and J dropped 1 base, with 12 bases sitting between them. Germline-derived CDR1 and CDR2 are MDHEN and SYDVKM. The CDR3 is 13 amino acids. The treatment here: about 20 received Ad26.COV2.S at low or high dose, single or two shots; about 5 received placebo; per-sample allocation not given. Collection of samples fell on day 63 after the first vaccine or placebo injection. Vaccination used an Ad26 vector expressing Wuhan-strain SARS-CoV-2 spike. Here immunoSEQ multiplex PCR was the method, and the copy in TCRdb shows in-frame clones only, minus some. The data show fewer than 300,000 clones, 87% seen once. This specimen comes from a study of Ad26.COV2.S vaccination and SARS-CoV-2 variants. Study overall: Intramuscular Ad26.COV2.S at 5x10^10 or 1x10^11 viral particles.

Regarding the study as a whole: It was reported that spike-specific CD8+ and CD4+ T cell responses were substantially broad after vaccination.

Sequenced material: peripheral blood, taken in a trial of Ad26.COV2.S vaccine versus placebo. The sequence came from a person between 18 and 65 years old who received the Ad26.COV2.S COVID-19 vaccine or a placebo. This chain connects TRBV28 to TRBJ1-1; D is unresolved. CDR3 DNA sequence: TGTGCCAGTTTTCGCGGGGAGAACACTGAAGCTTTCTTT. This encodes CASFRGENTEAFF.